These T cell receptor beta chains were read from a single sample in a study of blood T cell repertoires in COVID-19. Clones were sequenced by immunoSEQ multiplex PCR, and TCRdb holds only the in-frame ones, with some missing. The sample records fewer than 60,000 clones, over 80% being singletons. Sequenced sample: peripheral blood. Every receptor here comes from a man younger than 45 with COVID-19, enrolled during active disease. CDR3s include the opening cysteine and the closing phenylalanine or tryptophan. The D gene is left open where the match is weak. Size tells how often a clone was seen (once, few, many) or the class of an expanded clone, and some rows leave it out.

V,J,D,size,CDR3,DNA
TRBV9,TRBJ1-2,TRBD1,-,CASSANRGPYGYTF,TGTGCCAGCAGCGCTAACAGGGGGCCCTATGGCTACACCTTC
TRBV28,TRBJ1-3,-,-,CASSRAGYSGNTIYF,TGTGCCAGCAGCCGGGCGGGGTACTCTGGAAACACCATATATTTT
TRBV6-5,TRBJ1-2,-,-,CASSYGGRDYGYTF,TGTGCCAGCAGTTACGGCGGGCGGGACTATGGCTACACCTTC
TRBV13,TRBJ1-5,-,-,CASSFPQGPQHF,TGTGCCAGCAGCTTCCCCCAGGGCCCCCAGCATTTT
TRBV7-2,TRBJ1-2,-,-,CASSPTGFYGYTF,TGTGCCAGCAGTCCTACAGGGTTCTATGGCTACACCTTC
TRBV6-1,TRBJ2-7,TRBD2,-,CASSEVVSGRPYEQYF,TGTGCCAGCAGTGAAGTTGTTAGCGGGAGGCCCTACGAGCAGTACTTC
TRBV11-2,TRBJ2-7,-,-,CASSLAWTTYEQYF,TGTGCCAGCAGCTTAGCGTGGACTACCTACGAGCAGTACTTC
TRBV11-2,TRBJ1-1,-,-,CASSLIGQGTEAFF,TGTGCCAGCAGCTTAATCGGGCAGGGCACGGAAGCTTTCTTT
TRBV4-1,TRBJ2-5,TRBD2,once,CASSLWREEGETQYF,TGCGCCAGCAGCCTTTGGCGGGAGGAAGGCGAGACCCAGTACTTC
TRBV10-3,TRBJ1-3,-,-,CATTGSGNTIYF,TGTGCCACCACAGGGTCCGGAAACACCATATATTTT
TRBV30,TRBJ1-2,TRBD1,few,CAWNTGGLGYGYTF,TGTGCCTGGAATACAGGGGGGCTGGGCTATGGCTACACCTTC
TRBV19,TRBJ2-1,TRBD2,-,CASRLAGASEQFF,TGTGCCAGTCGACTAGCGGGAGCATCCGAGCAGTTCTTC
TRBV21-1,TRBJ1-1,-,-,CASSKSPGGNTEAFF,TGTGCCAGCAGCAAAAGCCCGGGGGGGAACACTGAAGCTTTCTTT
TRBV5-5,TRBJ2-2,-,-,CASSLGGPGTGELFF,TGTGCCAGCAGCTTGGGGGGGCCGGGCACCGGGGAGCTGTTTTTT
TRBV7-9,TRBJ1-1,-,once,CASSLALTRGNTEAFF,TGTGCCAGCAGCTTAGCGCTGACCAGGGGCAACACTGAAGCTTTCTTT
TRBV25-1,TRBJ1-1,TRBD1,once,CASSDSPGTGLNTEAFF,TGTGCCAGCAGTGACAGTCCCGGGACAGGGCTGAACACTGAAGCTTTCTTT
TRBV24-1,TRBJ1-3,-,-,CATSPGGNTIYF,TGTGCCACCAGTCCCGGGGGAAACACCATATATTTT
TRBV28,TRBJ1-2,TRBD1,-,CASSSLAYRDRSLYGYTF,TGTGCCAGCAGTTCACTAGCTTACCGGGACAGAAGTCTCTATGGCTACACCTTC
TRBV30,TRBJ2-7,-,once,CAWAWDFYEQYF,TGTGCCTGGGCCTGGGACTTCTACGAGCAGTACTTC
TRBV28,TRBJ1-1,TRBD1,-,CASSSPGTGRTVNTEAFF,TGTGCCAGCAGTTCACCCGGGACAGGGCGAACTGTGAACACTGAAGCTTTCTTT
TRBV10-2,TRBJ1-1,TRBD1,-,CASSDYVTGRNTEAFF,TGCGCCAGCAGTGACTATGTGACAGGGAGGAACACTGAAGCTTTCTTT
TRBV4-2,TRBJ1-5,-,-,CASSQDRRSFQPQHF,TGTGCCAGCAGCCAAGATCGGAGGTCATTCCAGCCCCAGCATTTT
TRBV30,TRBJ2-6,-,-,CAWTPAELTSGANVLTF,TGTGCCTGGACCCCAGCGGAACTGACCTCTGGGGCCAACGTCCTGACTTTC
TRBV9,TRBJ2-7,-,-,CASSVRQDLEQYF,TGTGCCAGCAGCGTCCGACAGGATCTCGAGCAGTACTTC
TRBV6-2/TRBV6-3,TRBJ1-1,-,-,CASSPRRDTEAFF,TGTGCCAGCAGCCCCCGCAGGGACACTGAAGCTTTCTTT
TRBV6-5,TRBJ2-7,-,-,CASSYRGGGGQYF,TGTGCCAGCAGTTACCGGGGTGGAGGTGGGCAGTACTTC
TRBV6-1,TRBJ2-7,TRBD1,-,CASSEATGGAEQYF,TGTGCCAGCAGTGAAGCCACAGGGGGCGCCGAGCAGTACTTC
TRBV19,TRBJ2-3,TRBD1,-,CASSRQGSGDTQYF,TGTGCCAGTAGCCGACAGGGGTCGGGAGATACGCAGTATTTT
TRBV7-6,TRBJ1-3,TRBD1,-,CASSSVTGGANTIYF,TGTGCCAGCAGCTCCGTTACAGGGGGCGCAAACACCATATATTTT
TRBV4-3,TRBJ1-5,-,few,CASSQDRDYQPQHF,TGCGCCAGCAGCCAAGATCGAGATTATCAGCCCCAGCATTTT
TRBV10-3,TRBJ2-2,-,-,CAIRGVRGNTGELFF,TGTGCCATCAGGGGTGTACGGGGAAACACCGGGGAGCTGTTTTTT
TRBV18,TRBJ2-2,-,-,CASSGDWTGELFF,TGTGCCAGCTCGGGGGACTGGACCGGGGAGCTGTTTTTT
TRBV6-6,TRBJ1-1,TRBD1,once,CASTNTGARNTEAFF,TGTGCCAGCACCAATACAGGGGCTAGAAACACTGAAGCTTTCTTT
TRBV6-5,TRBJ2-5,TRBD1,-,CASSQGQVETQYF,TGTGCCAGCAGCCAGGGACAGGTCGAGACCCAGTACTTC
TRBV28,TRBJ2-3,TRBD2,-,CASSLAGVGTQYF,TGTGCCAGCAGTCTAGCGGGAGTAGGGACGCAGTATTTT
TRBV28,TRBJ1-2,TRBD1,-,CASSRRGQTNYGYTF,TGTGCCAGCAGCCGCAGGGGGCAGACTAACTATGGCTACACCTTC
TRBV4-1,TRBJ2-3,-,once,CASSHRGGGTDTQYF,TGCGCCAGCAGCCATAGGGGGGGAGGGACAGATACGCAGTATTTT
TRBV6-1,TRBJ1-4,-,-,CASSEGTGTNEKLFF,TGTGCCAGCAGTGAAGGAACAGGGACTAATGAAAAACTGTTTTTT
TRBV2,TRBJ2-6,TRBD2,-,CASRRTSGSSGANVLTF,TGTGCCAGCAGGAGGACTAGCGGGAGCTCTGGGGCCAACGTCCTGACTTTC
TRBV29-1,TRBJ1-2,-,few,CSVDGLGRTARGGYTF,TGCAGCGTTGATGGTCTTGGGAGGACTGCCCGTGGTGGCTACACCTTC
TRBV9,TRBJ1-3,-,few,CASSASPGNTIYF,TGTGCCAGCAGCGCCTCCCCGGGAAACACCATATATTTT
TRBV30,TRBJ1-4,TRBD1,-,CAWSGETGGVGTNEKLFF,TGTGCCTGGAGTGGGGAGACAGGGGGCGTAGGAACTAATGAAAAACTGTTTTTT
TRBV4-3,TRBJ1-1,-,-,CASSPRTVHTEAFF,TGCGCCAGCAGCCCGCGGACAGTGCACACTGAAGCTTTCTTT
TRBV27,TRBJ1-5,-,-,CASSLWNTGSNQPQHF,TGTGCCAGCAGTTTATGGAATACAGGTAGCAATCAGCCCCAGCATTTT
TRBV5-1,TRBJ2-7,TRBD1,-,CASSSGQGPYEQYF,TGCGCCAGCAGCTCGGGACAGGGCCCCTACGAGCAGTACTTC
TRBV15,TRBJ1-5,-,-,CATALRGYNQPQHF,TGTGCCACCGCCCTAAGAGGTTACAATCAGCCCCAGCATTTT
TRBV19,TRBJ1-2,-,few,CASSIRDRSGYTF,TGTGCCAGTAGTATCCGAGACAGGTCCGGCTACACCTTC
TRBV3-1/TRBV3-2,TRBJ1-1,TRBD1,few,CASSPEGQGSRNTEAFF,TGTGCCAGCAGCCCCGAGGGACAGGGGAGTCGGAACACTGAAGCTTTCTTT